This TCR beta chain was sequenced for a study of vaccination and CD4 T cells after COVID-19. This clonotype was observed a few times. Its antigen is still unknown. Indicated treatment: roughly 11-day PBMC culture with coronavirus spike peptide pools or control peptides (ViraFEST assay). Unexposed donor CD4+ T cells predated the COVID-19 pandemic, collected 2011-2018. Peptide pools at roughly 10 ug/ml and IL-2 at about 9.6 IU/ml were added to cultures of a few million PBMCs per well. Germline assignment: CDR1 MNHEY and CDR2 SMNVEV (reference sequence). V was clipped by 1 base and J by 3 bases, with 12 bases between them. The CDR3 has 15 residues. The study sequenced cultured CD4+ T cell DNA using the Oncomine TCR Beta short-read assay. The genomic DNA was obtained from cultured CD4+ T cells by extraction with the QIAamp micro DNA kit. TCRdb independently ran MiXCR on the PCR reads; one entry per CDR3 protein. This repertoire shows around 9,100 distinct CDR3 sequences, over 35% found once; its top ten account for under 25%.

What was sequenced was CD4+ T cells from blood, cultured in vitro. This chain links TRBV27 with TRBJ1-1; D may be TRBD1 (6 bases). The sequence was obtained from a human donor in good health. The CDR3 protein is CASSLWGHTDTEAFF. The CDR3, as DNA: TGTGCCAGCAGTTTATGGGGACACACCGACACTGAAGCTTTCTTT.